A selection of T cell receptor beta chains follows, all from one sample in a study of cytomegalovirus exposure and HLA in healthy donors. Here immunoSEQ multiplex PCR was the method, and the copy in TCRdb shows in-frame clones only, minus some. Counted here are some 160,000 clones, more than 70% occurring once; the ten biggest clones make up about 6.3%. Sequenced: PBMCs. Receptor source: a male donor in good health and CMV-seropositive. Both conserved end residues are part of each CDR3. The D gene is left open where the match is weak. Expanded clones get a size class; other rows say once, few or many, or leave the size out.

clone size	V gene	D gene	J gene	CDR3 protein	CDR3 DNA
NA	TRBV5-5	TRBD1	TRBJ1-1	CASSVGTGGAEAFF	TGTGCCAGCAGCGTCGGGACAGGGGGCGCTGAAGCTTTCTTT
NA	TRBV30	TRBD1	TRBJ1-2	CAWNVQTGGGYTF	TGTGCCTGGAATGTCCAAACAGGGGGCGGCTACACCTTC
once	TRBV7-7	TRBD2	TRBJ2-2	CASSLPEASGDTGELFF	TGTGCTAGCAGCCTTCCGGAAGCTAGCGGAGACACCGGGGAGCTGTTTTTT
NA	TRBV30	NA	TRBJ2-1	CAWSRSSSYNEQFF	TGTGCCTGGAGCCGTAGTTCGAGCTACAATGAGCAGTTCTTC
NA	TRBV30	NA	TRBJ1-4	CAWSTPQGWEEKLFF	TGTGCCTGGAGTACCCCCCAGGGATGGGAAGAAAAACTGTTTTTT
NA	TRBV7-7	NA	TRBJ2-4	CASKRAPRGLAKNIQYF	TGTGCTAGCAAGAGGGCCCCTAGAGGCCTAGCCAAAAACATTCAGTACTTC
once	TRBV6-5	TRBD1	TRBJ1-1	CASSGDRGNTEAFF	TGTGCCAGCAGTGGAGACAGGGGGAACACTGAAGCTTTCTTT
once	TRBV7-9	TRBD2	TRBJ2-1	CASRKAGSSYNEQFF	TGTGCCTCTCGGAAAGCGGGGAGCTCCTACAATGAGCAGTTCTTC
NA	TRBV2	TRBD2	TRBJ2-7	CASSEALLGLAYEQYF	TGTGCCAGCAGTGAAGCGCTTTTGGGACTAGCCTACGAGCAGTACTTC
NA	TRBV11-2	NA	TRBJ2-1	CASSLGSLAYNEQFF	TGTGCCAGCAGCCTTGGCAGTCTCGCCTACAATGAGCAGTTCTTC
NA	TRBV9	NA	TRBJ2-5	CASSVGIGGGGQETQYF	TGTGCCAGCAGCGTAGGTATCGGCGGGGGCGGCCAAGAGACCCAGTACTTC
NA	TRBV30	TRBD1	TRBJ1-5	CAWSWTGGNQPQHF	TGTGCCTGGAGTTGGACAGGAGGTAATCAGCCCCAGCATTTT
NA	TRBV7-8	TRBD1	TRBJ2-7	CASSLGTGGGYEQYF	TGTGCCAGCAGCTTAGGGACAGGGGGCGGATACGAGCAGTACTTC
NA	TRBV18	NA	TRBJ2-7	CASSPPGGYEQYF	TGTGCCAGCTCACCACCGGGAGGCTACGAGCAGTACTTC
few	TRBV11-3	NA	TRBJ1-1	CASSLGGNTEAFF	TGTGCCAGCAGCTTAGGCGGTAACACTGAAGCTTTCTTT
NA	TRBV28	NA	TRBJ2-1	CASSPRQTRSLYNEQFF	TGTGCCAGCAGTCCCCGGCAAACTAGGTCCCTCTACAATGAGCAGTTCTTC
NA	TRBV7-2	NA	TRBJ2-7	CASSPRGSYEQYF	TGTGCCAGCAGCCCTCGGGGCTCCTACGAGCAGTACTTC
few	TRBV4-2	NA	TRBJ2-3	CASSQEEGRGTQYF	TGTGCCAGCAGCCAAGAGGAAGGACGGGGTACGCAGTATTTT
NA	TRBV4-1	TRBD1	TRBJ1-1	CASSWDRGGTEAFF	TGCGCCAGCAGTTGGGACAGGGGCGGCACTGAAGCTTTCTTT
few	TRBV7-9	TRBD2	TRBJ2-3	CASSLEREIDTQYF	TGTGCCAGCAGCTTGGAGCGGGAGATTGATACGCAGTATTTT
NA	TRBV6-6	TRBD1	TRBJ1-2	CASSFGQGAGGYTF	TGTGCCAGCAGCTTTGGACAGGGGGCCGGTGGCTACACCTTC
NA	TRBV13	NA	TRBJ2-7	CASSGSGRSYEQYF	TGTGCCAGCAGCGGAAGCGGGCGCTCCTACGAGCAGTACTTC
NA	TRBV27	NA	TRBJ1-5	CASSLYNQPQHF	TGTGCCAGCAGTCTCTACAATCAGCCCCAGCATTTT
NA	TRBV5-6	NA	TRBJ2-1	CASSLGANNEQFF	TGTGCCAGCAGCTTAGGGGCCAACAATGAGCAGTTCTTC
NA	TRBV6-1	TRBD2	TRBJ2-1	CASSEEGRGRHEQFF	TGTGCCAGCAGTGAAGAAGGGCGCGGGAGGCATGAGCAGTTCTTC
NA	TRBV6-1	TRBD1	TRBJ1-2	CASSDGQGSGYTF	TGTGCCAGCAGTGATGGACAGGGCAGTGGCTACACCTTC
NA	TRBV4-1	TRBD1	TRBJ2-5	CASSQAGQGEETQYF	TGCGCCAGCAGCCAAGCGGGGCAGGGGGAAGAGACCCAGTACTTC
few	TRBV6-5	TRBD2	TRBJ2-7	CASSSGLAATYEQYF	TGTGCCAGCAGTTCGGGACTAGCGGCAACCTACGAGCAGTACTTC
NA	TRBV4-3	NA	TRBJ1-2	CASSQGTVGYGYTF	TGCGCCAGCAGCCAAGGGACAGTTGGGTATGGCTACACCTTC
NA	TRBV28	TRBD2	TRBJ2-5	CASSLRTSGSQQETQYF	TGTGCCAGCAGTTTGCGGACTAGCGGGAGCCAACAAGAGACCCAGTACTTC
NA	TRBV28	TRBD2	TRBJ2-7	CASSWTSGLTNEQYF	TGTGCCAGCAGTTGGACTAGCGGGTTGACGAACGAGCAGTACTTC
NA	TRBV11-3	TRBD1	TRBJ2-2	CASSSGGRNTGELFF	TGTGCCAGCAGCTCAGGGGGCCGGAACACCGGGGAGCTGTTTTTT
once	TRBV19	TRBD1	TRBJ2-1	CASSVTGGGSYNEQFF	TGTGCCAGTAGTGTTACAGGGGGCGGCTCCTACAATGAGCAGTTCTTC
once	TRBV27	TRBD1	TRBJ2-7	CASRTGYEQYF	TGTGCCAGCCGGACAGGGTACGAGCAGTACTTC
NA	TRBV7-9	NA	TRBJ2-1	CASSFVVATQFF	TGTGCCAGCAGCTTTGTGGTAGCGACGCAGTTCTTC